Listed below are T cell receptor beta chains from one sample, sequenced in a study of blood T cell repertoires in COVID-19. The data were produced by immunoSEQ multiplex PCR, yet TCRdb's version contains in-frame clones alone and is incomplete. The sample shows roughly 97,000 clones, roughly nine tenths of them seen only once. The sequenced sample consisted of peripheral blood. Source of these receptors: a human donor in a cohort sampled during active COVID-19. Each CDR3 is given with its conserved first and last residue. The D gene is left open where the match is weak. Clone size is stated in some rows and not others, as once, few, many or a class when expanded.

TRBD2,TRBJ2-1,18,few,TRBV7-8,TGTGCCAGCAGCTTTACGGGACTAGGAAATGAAGCCTACAATGAGCAGTTCTTC,CASSFTGLGNEAYNEQFF
TRBD2,TRBJ2-7,14,NA,TRBV6-6,TGTGCCAGCAGGGATAGCGGGGTATCCTACGAGCAGTACTTC,CASRDSGVSYEQYF
NA,TRBJ1-6,15,NA,TRBV7-2,TGTGCCAGCAGCCCCTCAGGGGTTCCGAATTCACCCCTCCACTTT,CASSPSGVPNSPLHF
NA,TRBJ1-1,15,NA,TRBV7-8,TGTGCCAGCAGCTTACTGACACACGGCAACACTGAAGCTTTCTTT,CASSLLTHGNTEAFF
NA,TRBJ1-6,15,NA,TRBV6-6,TGTGCCAGCAGTTCCCGGGACTCAGACGATTCACCCCTCCACTTT,CASSSRDSDDSPLHF
NA,TRBJ1-1,14,NA,TRBV28,TGTGCCAGCAGTTTTCCAGGGGCGGACACTGAAGCTTTCTTT,CASSFPGADTEAFF
NA,TRBJ2-1,13,NA,TRBV7-8,TGTGCCGCCGCCGGGAGGATAGGGGGTGAGCAGTTCTTC,CAAAGRIGGEQFF
NA,TRBJ2-3,13,NA,TRBV7-3,TGTGCCAGCAGCTTGGGGGCGACAGATACGCAGTATTTT,CASSLGATDTQYF
TRBD1,TRBJ2-3,15,NA,TRBV28,TGTGCCAGCATTCCGCAGGGGGTGGTTGCAGATACGCAGTATTTT,CASIPQGVVADTQYF
NA,TRBJ1-5,12,once,TRBV5-6,TGTGCCAGCCACAGGGTAAATCAGCCCCAGCATTTT,CASHRVNQPQHF
NA,TRBJ2-2,16,NA,TRBV5-1,TGCGCCAGCAGCCCTCGACAGGTTCCTACCCCCGGGGAGCTGTTTTTT,CASSPRQVPTPGELFF
NA,TRBJ2-7,15,NA,TRBV19,TGTGCCAGTAGTACGAACAGGGCTCTGGGGAACGAGCAGTACTTC,CASSTNRALGNEQYF
NA,TRBJ2-7,15,NA,TRBV19,TGTGCCAGTAGTCCGCGGGACCTTCTACCCTACGAGCAGTACTTC,CASSPRDLLPYEQYF
TRBD1,TRBJ2-2,18,once,TRBV4-1,TGCGCCAGCAGTCCGCGGACAGGCGTAGGCGGGAACACCGGGGAGCTGTTTTTT,CASSPRTGVGGNTGELFF
TRBD2,TRBJ2-1,13,NA,TRBV7-2,TGTGCCAGCAGCTTAATCAGCGGGAGCGAGCAGTTCTTC,CASSLISGSEQFF
NA,TRBJ1-4,15,NA,TRBV6-5,TGTGCCAGCAGTCTACTCAGGGGAGAGGGGGAAAAACTGTTTTTT,CASSLLRGEGEKLFF
NA,TRBJ1-1,13,NA,TRBV14,TGTGCCAGCAGCCCGAGAATGAACACTGAAGCTTTCTTT,CASSPRMNTEAFF
NA,TRBJ2-2,13,NA,TRBV6-2/TRBV6-3,TGTGCCAGCAGTACAACAGGGACCGGGGAGCTGTTTTTT,CASSTTGTGELFF
TRBD2,TRBJ2-7,15,NA,TRBV7-6,TGTGCCAGCAGCTTACTCCCAGCGGGAGGGCACGAGCAGTACTTC,CASSLLPAGGHEQYF
NA,TRBJ2-1,15,NA,TRBV3-1/TRBV3-2,TGTGCCAGCAGCCAGCGGGGTCGCTCCTACAATGAGCAGTTCTTC,CASSQRGRSYNEQFF
TRBD1,TRBJ2-5,14,NA,TRBV10-3,TGTGCCATCAGCGGGACAGGGGTTGGGGAGACCCAGTACTTC,CAISGTGVGETQYF
NA,TRBJ2-7,15,NA,TRBV7-8,TGTGCCAGCAGGCCCTTAACGGGACAACACTACGAGCAGTACTTC,CASRPLTGQHYEQYF
TRBD2,TRBJ2-7,14,NA,TRBV6-6,TGTGCCAGCAGTTACAGCGGGAATTCCTACGAGCAGTACTTC,CASSYSGNSYEQYF
NA,TRBJ2-7,14,NA,TRBV7-2,TGTGCCAGCAGCCCACTAATGGCGGGCTACGAGCAGTACTTC,CASSPLMAGYEQYF
NA,TRBJ2-5,13,NA,TRBV6-1,TGTGCCAGCAGTGAAGTTTGGAGAGAGACCCAGTACTTC,CASSEVWRETQYF
TRBD1,TRBJ2-3,16,NA,TRBV2,TGTGCCAGCAGTGTCCCCGGACAGGGAATTACAGATACGCAGTATTTT,CASSVPGQGITDTQYF
TRBD2,TRBJ2-3,15,NA,TRBV4-2,TGTGCCAGCAGCCAAGCTAGCGGGGGGGCAGATACGCAGTATTTT,CASSQASGGADTQYF
TRBD1,TRBJ1-5,14,NA,TRBV18,TGTGCCAGCTCACCGGGACAGTATAATCAGCCCCAGCATTTT,CASSPGQYNQPQHF
TRBD1,TRBJ2-1,14,NA,TRBV5-5,TGTGCCAGCAGCCTGACAGGGGCATACAATGAGCAGTTCTTC,CASSLTGAYNEQFF
NA,TRBJ1-5,12,NA,TRBV12-3/TRBV12-4,TGTGCCAGTAAGCTCGGGAATCAGCCCCAGCATTTT,CASKLGNQPQHF
TRBD1,TRBJ1-1,12,once,TRBV30,TGTGCCTGGAGTCGGGACAGTACAACACTTTTCTTT,CAWSRDSTTLFF
TRBD1,TRBJ1-4,16,NA,TRBV6-2/TRBV6-3,TGTGCCAGCAGTTACTCCCCAACAGGGGGTCCTGAAAAACTGTTTTTT,CASSYSPTGGPEKLFF
TRBD1,TRBJ1-1,13,NA,TRBV27,TGTGCCAGCAGTTCCCTCAACAGGGGGGAAGCTTTCTTT,CASSSLNRGEAFF
TRBD1,TRBJ2-1,17,NA,TRBV19,TGTGCCAGTAGTATGAGGGTTGGGGACAGGGGTTACAATGAGCAGTTCTTC,CASSMRVGDRGYNEQFF
TRBD1,TRBJ1-2,14,NA,TRBV2,TGTGCCAGCAGAGGACAGGTCTACTTCTCCGGCTACACCTTC,CASRGQVYFSGYTF
TRBD2,TRBJ2-7,16,NA,TRBV19,TGTGCCAGTAGTGCCCCGACTAGCGGGCGTCTCTACGAGCAGTACTTC,CASSAPTSGRLYEQYF
TRBD1,TRBJ2-7,16,once,TRBV9,TGTGCCAGCAGCCCACGGACAGGGGGGCTTTCCTACGAGCAGTACTTC,CASSPRTGGLSYEQYF
TRBD2,TRBJ2-7,20,NA,TRBV13,TGTGCCAGCAGCTCCTCAAAATTGAATCCTAGCGGGAGTGGGGGCTACGAGCAGTACTTC,CASSSSKLNPSGSGGYEQYF
NA,TRBJ2-7,15,NA,TRBV9,TGTGCCAGCAGCCCCCCTAGGACAGACCCCTACGAGCAGTACTTC,CASSPPRTDPYEQYF
TRBD2,TRBJ2-7,15,NA,TRBV5-4,TGTGCCAGCAGCTTGGAAGCGGGAGGGCCGTACGAGCAGTACTTC,CASSLEAGGPYEQYF
NA,TRBJ2-2,18,NA,TRBV7-9,TGTGCCAGCAGCGGCCGTCCGGCGGTAGCTAAGGACACCGGGGAGCTGTTTTTT,CASSGRPAVAKDTGELFF
TRBD1,TRBJ2-3,17,NA,TRBV5-6,TGTGCCAGCAGCTTGGGAACCGGGACAGGGGGAAAAGATACGCAGTATTTT,CASSLGTGTGGKDTQYF
NA,TRBJ2-7,16,NA,TRBV4-1,TGCGCCAGCAGCCAAGAAGCGCGGACTCTCGAGGGCGAGCAGTACTTC,CASSQEARTLEGEQYF
NA,TRBJ2-3,15,NA,TRBV29-1,TGCAGCACCCAAGGAGCGCCGCTTAAGGCAGATACGCAGTATTTT,CSTQGAPLKADTQYF
NA,TRBJ1-1,11,NA,TRBV11-2,TGTGCCAGCAGTCCCGGGACAGAAGCTTTCTTT,CASSPGTEAFF
NA,TRBJ1-4,14,NA,TRBV5-3,TGTGCCAGAAGCCCGCGCGGGGCGAGGGAAAAACTGTTTTTT,CARSPRGAREKLFF
NA,TRBJ2-7,14,NA,TRBV19,TGTGCCAGTAGTCTCAATGGGGACTTCCACGAGCAGTACTTC,CASSLNGDFHEQYF
NA,TRBJ2-7,12,NA,TRBV20-1,TGCAGTGCTAGTTGGGCGACCTACGAGCAGTACTTC,CSASWATYEQYF
NA,TRBJ1-2,16,NA,TRBV5-4,TGTGCCAGCAGCTTGGCCCAAAGGGAGGTCGTCTATGGCTACACCTTC,CASSLAQREVVYGYTF
NA,TRBJ1-5,18,NA,TRBV30,TGTGCCTACGCCACCGGGACTGCATTTGTTGGTGGCAATCAGCCCCAGCATTTT,CAYATGTAFVGGNQPQHF
TRBD1,TRBJ1-2,14,NA,TRBV11-2,TGTGCCAGCAGCTGGACAGGACCAAACTATGGCTACACCTTC,CASSWTGPNYGYTF
TRBD2,TRBJ2-4,15,NA,TRBV9,TGTGCCAGCAGCGTAGACCAGCGGGAGTGGGCCATTCAGTACTTC,CASSVDQREWAIQYF
TRBD1,TRBJ1-1,12,NA,TRBV7-8,TGTGCCAGCAGCGGGACAGGGGCTGAAGCTTTCTTT,CASSGTGAEAFF
NA,TRBJ1-4,17,NA,TRBV28,TGTGCCAGCCGATACCCAGGGGAGAGAATGTTTCGAGGAAAACTGTTTTTT,CASRYPGERMFRGKLFF